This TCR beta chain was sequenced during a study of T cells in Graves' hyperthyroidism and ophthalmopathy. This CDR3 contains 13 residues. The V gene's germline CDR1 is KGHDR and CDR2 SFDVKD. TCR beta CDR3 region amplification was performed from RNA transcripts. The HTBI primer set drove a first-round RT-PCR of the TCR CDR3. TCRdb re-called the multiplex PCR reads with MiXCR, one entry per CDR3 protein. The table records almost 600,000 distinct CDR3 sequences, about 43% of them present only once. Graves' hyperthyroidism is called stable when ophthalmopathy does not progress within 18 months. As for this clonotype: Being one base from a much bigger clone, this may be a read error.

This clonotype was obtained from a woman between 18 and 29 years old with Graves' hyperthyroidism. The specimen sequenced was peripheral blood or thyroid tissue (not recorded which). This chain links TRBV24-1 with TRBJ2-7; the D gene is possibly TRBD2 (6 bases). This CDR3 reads CAASDPIRERQYF. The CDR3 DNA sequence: TGTGCCGCCAGTGATCCTATACGGGAGAGGCAGTACTTC.